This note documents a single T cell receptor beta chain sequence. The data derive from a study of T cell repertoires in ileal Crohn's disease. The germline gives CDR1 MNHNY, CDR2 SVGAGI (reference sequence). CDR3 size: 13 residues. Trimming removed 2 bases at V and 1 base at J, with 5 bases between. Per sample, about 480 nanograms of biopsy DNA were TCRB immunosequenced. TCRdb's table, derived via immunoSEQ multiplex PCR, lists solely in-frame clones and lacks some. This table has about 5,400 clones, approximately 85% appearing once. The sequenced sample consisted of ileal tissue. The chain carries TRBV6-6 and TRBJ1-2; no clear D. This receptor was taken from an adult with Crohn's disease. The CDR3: CASSYINNYGYTF. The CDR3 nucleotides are TGTGCCAGCAGTTACATCAATAACTATGGCTACACCTTC.